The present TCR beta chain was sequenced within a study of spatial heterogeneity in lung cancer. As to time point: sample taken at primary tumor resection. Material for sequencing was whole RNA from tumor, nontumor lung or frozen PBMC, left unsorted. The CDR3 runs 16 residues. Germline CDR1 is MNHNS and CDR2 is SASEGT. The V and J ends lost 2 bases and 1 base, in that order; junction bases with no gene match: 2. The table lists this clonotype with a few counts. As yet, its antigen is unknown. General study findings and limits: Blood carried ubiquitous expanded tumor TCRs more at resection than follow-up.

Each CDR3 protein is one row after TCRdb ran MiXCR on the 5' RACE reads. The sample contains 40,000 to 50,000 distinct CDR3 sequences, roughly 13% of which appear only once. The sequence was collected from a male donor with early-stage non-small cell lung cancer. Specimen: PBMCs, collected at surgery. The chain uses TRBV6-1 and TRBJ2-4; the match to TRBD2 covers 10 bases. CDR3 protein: CASSEPLAGAKNIQYF. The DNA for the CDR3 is TGTGCCAGCAGTGAACCACTAGCGGGGGCCAAAAACATTCAGTACTTC.